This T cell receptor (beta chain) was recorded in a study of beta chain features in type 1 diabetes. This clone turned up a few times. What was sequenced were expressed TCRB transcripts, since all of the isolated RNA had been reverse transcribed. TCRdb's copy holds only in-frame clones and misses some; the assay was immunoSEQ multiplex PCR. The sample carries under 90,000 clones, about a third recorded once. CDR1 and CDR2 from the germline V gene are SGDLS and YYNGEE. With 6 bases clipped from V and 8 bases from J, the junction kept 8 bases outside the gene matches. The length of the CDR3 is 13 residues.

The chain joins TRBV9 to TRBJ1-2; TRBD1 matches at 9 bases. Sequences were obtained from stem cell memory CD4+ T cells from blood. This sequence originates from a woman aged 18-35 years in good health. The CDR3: CASNKQGAEGYTF. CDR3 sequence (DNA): TGTGCCAGCAACAAACAGGGGGCGGAGGGCTACACCTTC.